The clone carrying this TCR beta chain occurred many times. Its specificity is unknown. TCRdb redid the calling of the reads with MiXCR, one entry per CDR3 protein. The sample includes roughly 150,000 distinct CDR3 sequences, roughly 20% of them seen just once. The data were obtained in a study of T cell repertoires in cytomegalovirus infection. Study information: Recently identified HLA-C-restricted CMV epitopes and well-studied HLA-B-restricted CMV epitopes were used by the study. Both a matching HLA type and CMV infection were indicated by public TCR beta signatures.

The CDR3 extends over 12 amino acids. Trimming took 5 bases from V and 6 from J, leaving 10 bases between them. Germline V gene data show CDR1 as SGHVS and CDR2 as FQNEAQ. The sample consisted of CD8+ T cells from cultured PBMCs, taken from culture after CMV antigen stimulation. This chain links TRBV7-8 with TRBJ1-2; no reliable D call. This TCR came from a human donor in good health (CMV status not recorded). Some clones in this sample may be carry-over from other donors' samples. CDR3 protein: CASSRSSDGYTF. The DNA for the CDR3 is TGTGCCAGCAGCAGGAGCAGCGATGGCTACACCTTC.